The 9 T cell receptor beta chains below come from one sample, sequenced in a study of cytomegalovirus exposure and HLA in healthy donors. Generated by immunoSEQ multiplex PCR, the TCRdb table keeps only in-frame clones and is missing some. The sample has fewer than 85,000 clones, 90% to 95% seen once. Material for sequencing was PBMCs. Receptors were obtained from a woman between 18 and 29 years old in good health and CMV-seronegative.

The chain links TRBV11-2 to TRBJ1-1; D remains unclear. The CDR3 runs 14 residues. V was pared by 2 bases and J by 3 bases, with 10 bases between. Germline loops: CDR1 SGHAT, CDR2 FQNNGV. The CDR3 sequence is CASSLLQSDTEAFF. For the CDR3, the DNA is TGTGCCAGCAGCTTATTACAGAGTGACACTGAAGCTTTCTTT.

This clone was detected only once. Here the CDR3 reads CASSDQVVTGSTDGYTF. The CDR3, as DNA: TGTGCCAGCAGTGACCAGGTCGTGACAGGGAGTACTGATGGCTACACCTTC. The V gene is TRBV6-4, the J gene TRBJ1-2; 7 bases are shared with TRBD1. Germline values: CDR1 MRHNA, CDR2 SNTAGT. The CDR3 is 17 residues long. V was pared by 2 bases and J by 6 bases, with 15 bases of the junction left unmatched.

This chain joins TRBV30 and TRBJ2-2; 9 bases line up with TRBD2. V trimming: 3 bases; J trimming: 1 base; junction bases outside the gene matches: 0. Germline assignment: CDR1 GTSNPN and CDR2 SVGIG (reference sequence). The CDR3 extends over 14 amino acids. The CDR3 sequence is CAWRLAGNTGELFF. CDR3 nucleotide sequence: TGTGCCTGGAGACTAGCGGGGAACACCGGGGAGCTGTTTTTT.

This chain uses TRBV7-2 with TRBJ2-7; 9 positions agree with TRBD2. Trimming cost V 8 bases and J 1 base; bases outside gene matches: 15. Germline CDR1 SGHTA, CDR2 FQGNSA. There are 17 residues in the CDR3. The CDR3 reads CASLGLARGTASYEQYF. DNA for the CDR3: TGTGCCAGCTTGGGACTAGCAAGAGGGACAGCGTCCTACGAGCAGTACTTC.

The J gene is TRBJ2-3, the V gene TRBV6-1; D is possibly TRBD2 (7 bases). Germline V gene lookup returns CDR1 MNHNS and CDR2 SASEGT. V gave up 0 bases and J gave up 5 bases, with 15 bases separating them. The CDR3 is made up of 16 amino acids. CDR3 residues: CASSEAGGGAQDTQYF. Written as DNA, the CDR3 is TGTGCCAGCAGTGAAGCTGGAGGGGGGGCTCAAGATACGCAGTATTTT.

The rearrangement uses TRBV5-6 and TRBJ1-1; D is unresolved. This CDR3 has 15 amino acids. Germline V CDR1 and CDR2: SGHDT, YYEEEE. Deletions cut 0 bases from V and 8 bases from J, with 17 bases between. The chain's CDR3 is CASSLDWELSREAFF. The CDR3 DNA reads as TGTGCCAGCAGCTTGGATTGGGAGTTGAGCAGGGAAGCTTTCTTT.

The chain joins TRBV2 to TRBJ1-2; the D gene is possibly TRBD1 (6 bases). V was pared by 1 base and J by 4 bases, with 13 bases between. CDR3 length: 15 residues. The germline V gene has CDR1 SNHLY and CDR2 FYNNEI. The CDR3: CASSEVGQGSYGYTF. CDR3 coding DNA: TGTGCCAGCAGTGAAGTGGGGCAGGGGAGCTATGGCTACACCTTC. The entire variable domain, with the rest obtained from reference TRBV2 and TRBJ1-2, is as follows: EPEVTQTPSHQVTQMGQEVILRCVPISNHLYFYWYRQILGQKVEFLVSFYNNEISEKSEIFDDQFSVERPDGSNFTLKIRSTKLEDSAMYFCASSEVGQGSYGYTFGSGTRLTVV.

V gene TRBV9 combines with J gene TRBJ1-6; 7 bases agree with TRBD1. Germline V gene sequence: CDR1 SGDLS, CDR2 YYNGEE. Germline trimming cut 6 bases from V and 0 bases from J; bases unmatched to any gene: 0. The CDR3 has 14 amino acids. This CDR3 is CASKGASYNSPLHF. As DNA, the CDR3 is TGTGCCAGCAAGGGGGCCTCCTATAATTCACCCCTCCACTTT.

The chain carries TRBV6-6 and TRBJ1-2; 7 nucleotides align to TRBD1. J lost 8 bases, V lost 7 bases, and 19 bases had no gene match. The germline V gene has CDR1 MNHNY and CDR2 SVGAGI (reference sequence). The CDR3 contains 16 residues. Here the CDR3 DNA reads TGTGCCAGCACCACGAGTGGGACAGCCTCCCTTATAGGCTACACCTTC. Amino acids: CASTTSGTASLIGYTF.